The 32 T cell receptor beta chains below come from one sample, sequenced in a study of blood T cells in healthy people across ages. A sample-barcoded 5' primer and a J-beta primer mix were used in a second PCR of about 6 to 12 cycles. MiXCR was run by TCRdb on the 5' RACE reads, yielding one entry per CDR3 protein. The sample records fewer than 800,000 distinct CDR3 sequences, 32% being singletons. The specimen was blood. These receptors were collected from an elderly woman in good health.

V gene TRBV18 combines with J gene TRBJ2-5; 9 bases map to TRBD1. The J call may be mistaken, given a closer DNA end match to TRBJ2-7. The CDR3 is made up of 15 amino acids. From germline, CDR1 is KGHSH and CDR2 LQKENI. CDR3: CASSPGQGTIGEQYF. In DNA, the CDR3 is TGTGCCAGCTCACCTGGACAGGGGACTATAGGCGAGCAGTACTTC.

The table lists this clonotype with many counts. J is TRBJ2-5 and V is TRBV6-1; D is perhaps TRBD1 (6 bases). CDR1 is MNHNS, CDR2 SASEGT, per germline. This CDR3 has 14 amino acids. Trimming stripped 6 bases from V and 5 bases from J, with 16 bases between. CDR3 amino acids: CASSRKGDGETQYF. CDR3 coding DNA: TGTGCCAGCAGCCGAAAGGGGGACGGCGAGACCCAGTACTTC.

The sample holds a few counts of this clonotype. A much larger clone differs by one base, so this may be a read error. The chain employs TRBV7-2 and TRBJ2-7; 9 nucleotides align to TRBD1. Per the germline V gene, CDR1 is SGHTA and CDR2 is FQGNSA. J gave up 3 bases and V 3 bases, and 6 bases lay outside the gene matches. The CDR3 covers 15 residues. The CDR3 region has the DNA TGTGCCAGCAGCTTTTCCGGGACAGGGTGCTACGAGCAGTACTTC. Its translation: CASSFSGTGCYEQYF. Full variable domain (missing parts from reference TRBV7-2 and TRBJ2-7): GAGVSQSPSNKVTEKGKDVELRCDPISGHTALYWYRQSLGQGLEFLIYFQGNSAPDKSGLPSDRFSAERTGGSVSTLTIQRTQQEDSAVYLCASSFSGTGCYEQYFGPGTRLTVT.

This clonotype was counted ten times or more. V gene TRBV2 combines with J gene TRBJ2-4; the match to TRBD2 covers 7 bases. The germline gives CDR1 SNHLY, CDR2 FYNNEI. V lost 2 bases, J lost 7 bases, and 11 bases stayed unmatched. The CDR3 spans 16 residues. This CDR3 reads CASSERRLAAENIQYF. CDR3 bases: TGTGCCAGCAGTGAACGACGACTAGCCGCGGAGAACATTCAGTACTTC.

CDR3: CAIRLQGADTQYF. The CDR3, as DNA: TGTGCCATCAGACTACAGGGTGCAGATACGCAGTATTTT. V gene TRBV10-3 combines with J gene TRBJ2-3; a weak D match, TRBD1 (6 bases). V was cut by 6 bases and J by 4 bases, with 11 bases left in between. The CDR3 runs 13 residues. Germline CDR1 ENHRY, CDR2 SYGVKD.

This clonotype was found many times. V usage is TRBV20-1 and J usage is TRBJ2-7; unclear D gene. The CDR3 spans 12 residues. Trimming shortened V by 5 bases and J by 3 bases, and 11 bases separated the two germline ends. Germline V gene data show CDR1 as DFQATT and CDR2 as SNEGSKA (reference sequence). The CDR3 loop reads CSAFKESYEQYF. The CDR3 DNA reads TGCAGTGCTTTCAAGGAGAGCTACGAGCAGTACTTC.

This clonotype was seen at least ten times. V usage is TRBV20-1 and J usage is TRBJ2-3, with 9 bases that match TRBD1. The junction had 6 bases not matched to a gene; V was cut back by 0 bases and J by 5 bases. The germline CDR1 and CDR2 sequences are DFQATT and SNEGSKA (reference sequence). This CDR3 has 15 amino acids. CDR3 protein: CSARDSWTGVDTQYF. For the CDR3, the DNA is TGCAGTGCTAGAGATTCCTGGACAGGGGTAGATACGCAGTATTTT.

This clonotype has ten or more counts. The chain combines TRBV30 with TRBJ2-1; the D is unclear. The V end was cut by 1 base, the J end by 8 bases, with 18 bases between. Germline V gene data show CDR1 as GTSNPN and CDR2 as SVGIG (reference sequence). The CDR3 consists of 15 residues. CDR3 amino acids: CAWSAGSVHGYEQFF. The CDR3 nucleotides read TGTGCCTGGAGTGCAGGCAGCGTTCATGGCTATGAGCAGTTCTTC.

With regard to this clonotype: Its ends do not fully match the called genes, so a read error is possible. The chain employs TRBV15 and TRBJ1-4; D is unclear. Germline V gene lookup returns CDR1 LNHNV and CDR2 YYDKDF (reference sequence). The CDR3 extends over 15 amino acids. DNA for the CDR3: TGTGCCACCAGCAGAGGTGGACTGAGTAATGAAAAACGGTTTTTT. Its translation is CATSRGGLSNEKRFF.

This clonotype has a single count. J is TRBJ1-5 and V is TRBV2; D call uncertain. Looked up from germline, CDR1 is SNHLY and CDR2 is FYNNEI. V was cut by 0 bases and J by 5 bases, with 8 bases left in between. The CDR3 covers 14 residues. The chain's CDR3 is CASSEAGTYQPQHF. The CDR3 DNA reads as TGTGCCAGCAGTGAAGCGGGCACCTATCAGCCCCAGCATTTT.

For this clonotype: Just one base apart from a much larger clone, this may be a read error. The chain couples TRBV6-1 to TRBJ2-5; D is undetermined. V gave up 7 bases and J gave up 0 bases, with 15 bases separating them. The CDR3 extends over 15 amino acids. The germline CDR1 and CDR2 sequences are MNHNS and SASEGT. The CDR3 region has the DNA TGTGCCAGCAATAGTCAGGCAGGCTACCAAGAGACCCAGTACTTC. Its protein product is CASNSQAGYQETQYF.

This clonotype was seen repeatedly, ten times or more. J is TRBJ2-1 and V is TRBV3-1, with TRBD2 identical over 13 bases. Germline loops: CDR1 LGHDT, CDR2 YNNKEL (reference sequence). The CDR3 is made up of 15 amino acids. The V gene end was trimmed by 5 bases and the J gene end by 9 bases; junction bases not matched to a gene: 7. This CDR3 is CASSVTSGGGSEQFF. The CDR3 nucleotides are TGTGCCAGCAGCGTCACTAGCGGGGGGGGGAGTGAGCAGTTCTTC.

With regard to this clonotype: The junction differs from germline at one of its ends, possibly a read error. This chain links TRBV15 with TRBJ2-6, with D tentatively TRBD1 (5 bases). CDR3 length: 16 amino acids. The germline gives CDR1 LNHNV, CDR2 YYDKDF (reference sequence). CDR3 DNA sequence: TGTGCCACCAGCAGAGCAAGAGTTGCTGGGGCCAACGTCCTGACGTTC. Encoded protein: CATSRARVAGANVLTF. Combining the CDR3 with reference TRBV15 and TRBJ2-6 gives the whole variable domain DAMVIQNPRYQVTQFGKPVTLSCSQTLNHNVMYWYQQKSSQAPKLLFHYYDKDFNNEADTPDNFQSRRPNTSFCFLDIRSPGLGDTAMYLCATSRARVAGANVLTFGAGSRLTVL.

A few counts support this clonotype. The V call is TRBV2, the J call TRBJ1-1; the D is unclear. Per germline, CDR1 SNHLY and CDR2 FYNNEI. The germline V and J ends were trimmed by 4 bases and 4 bases, with 16 bases remaining between them. The CDR3 contains 15 residues. The CDR3 nucleotides are TGTGCCAGCAGTGTAAACTGGAGGAGCGGCACTGAAGCTTTCTTT. Protein product: CASSVNWRSGTEAFF.

This clonotype was counted many times. This sequence may be a read error, since a much larger clone differs from it by one base. The chain has TRBV5-6 and TRBJ2-7; 7 positions match TRBD1. Per the germline V gene, CDR1 is SGHDT and CDR2 is YYEEEE. V was clipped by 6 bases and J by 4 bases; unmatched bases: 7. The CDR3 runs to 13 residues. The CDR3 loop is CASNKDRSYEQYF. CDR3 coding DNA: TGTGCCAGCAACAAGGACAGGTCGTACGAGCAGTACTTC.

This clonotype was seen ten or more times. The chain has TRBV5-1 and TRBJ1-2; TRBD1 matches at 7 bases. From germline, CDR1 is SGHRS and CDR2 YFSETQ. The V and J ends lost 4 bases and 5 bases, in that order; junction bases with no gene match: 11. The CDR3 runs to 15 residues. The chain's CDR3 is CASSQATGSGYGYTF. CDR3 nucleotides: TGCGCCAGCAGCCAGGCGACAGGGTCGGGGTATGGCTACACCTTC. Full variable domain (rest looked up from reference TRBV5-1 and TRBJ1-2): KAGVTQTPRYLIKTRGQQVTLSCSPISGHRSVSWYQQTPGQGLQFLFEYFSETQRNKGNFPGRFSGRQFSNSRSEMNVSTLELGDSALYLCASSQATGSGYGYTFGSGTRLTVV.

This clonotype was counted only a few times. V and J are TRBV7-2 and TRBJ1-1; 7 bases align to TRBD1. Germline V gene lookup returns CDR1 SGHTA and CDR2 FQGNSA. J gave up 0 bases and V 3 bases, and 10 bases lay outside the gene matches. The CDR3 is made up of 17 amino acids. The CDR3 region has the DNA TGTGCCAGCAGCTTGCGGACAGGTAAAAGAGTGAACACTGAAGCTTTCTTT. It codes for CASSLRTGKRVNTEAFF.

The table lists this clonotype with many counts. This sequence joins TRBV6-1 and TRBJ2-7; 7 positions match TRBD1. Germline V gene sequence: CDR1 MNHNS, CDR2 SASEGT. The CDR3 loop spans 16 amino acids. Trimming removed 6 bases from V and 0 bases from J; junction bases left unmatched: 11. The CDR3 bases are TGTGCCAGCAGCACCTCTCCGGGACAGAGCTCCTACGAGCAGTACTTC. Its protein is CASSTSPGQSSYEQYF.

Remarks on this clonotype: It may be a read error: a sequence one base away is much more abundant. This CDR3 is CASGSAQGVGCTF. DNA for the CDR3: TGTGCCAGCGGGAGTGCTCAGGGGGTCGGCTGCACCTTC. The chain is built from TRBV6-5 and TRBJ1-2, with 7 bases that match TRBD1. This CDR3 comprises 13 residues. CDR1 and CDR2 (germline): MNHEY, SVGAGI.

The table lists this clonotype with many counts. The J gene is TRBJ2-7, the V gene TRBV20-1, with 10 bases lining up with TRBD1. In germline, CDR1 is DFQATT, CDR2 SNEGSKA (reference sequence). The CDR3 covers 16 residues. V was clipped by 0 bases and J by 2 bases; unmatched bases: 7. The CDR3, as DNA: TGCAGTGCTAGAGACGAAAAAGGACAGGGGGCCTACGAGCAGTACTTC. Protein product: CSARDEKGQGAYEQYF.

This clonotype has at least ten counts. The CDR3 sequence is CASSQETGPPYEQYF. The CDR3 DNA follows: TGTGCCAGCAGCCAAGAAACAGGGCCCCCCTACGAGCAGTACTTC. The V call is TRBV3-1, the J call TRBJ2-7; weak D call: TRBD1 (6 bases). V lost 0 bases and J 2 bases, leaving 11 bases between the germline ends. Germline V gives CDR1 LGHDT, CDR2 YNNKEL (reference sequence). CDR3 length equals 15 residues.

This clonotype was recorded at least ten times. CDR3 region: CASSLYQAVGGYTF. The DNA of the CDR3 is TGTGCCAGCAGCTTGTATCAGGCCGTTGGTGGCTACACCTTC. This rearrangement joins TRBV7-8 to TRBJ1-2; D gene uncertain. The CDR3 covers 14 residues. V lost 3 bases to trimming and J lost 7 bases, with 15 bases between them. CDR1 is SGHVS, CDR2 FQNEAQ, per germline.

A word on this clonotype: A much larger clone is a single base away; this may be a read error. The gene calls are TRBV3-1 and TRBJ2-7; D is undetermined. Per the germline V gene, CDR1 is LGHDT and CDR2 is YNNKEL (reference sequence). V dropped 4 bases and J dropped 5 bases, with 9 bases sitting between them. The CDR3 is 12 residues long. CDR3 sequence: CASSPHPDEQYF. The CDR3 nucleotides read TGTGCCAGCAGCCCCCACCCCGACGAGCAGTACTTC.

This clonotype occurred many times. The chain joins TRBV6-6 to TRBJ2-4; TRBD1 might be the D (5 bases). CDR1 and CDR2 (germline): MNHNY, SVGAGI (reference sequence). The V and J ends lost 6 bases and 0 bases respectively, with 15 bases between them. The CDR3 contains 16 residues. In DNA, the CDR3 is TGTGCCAGCAGAGATCAGGGTGGGTTAGCCAAAAACATTCAGTACTTC. Residues: CASRDQGGLAKNIQYF.

A note on this clonotype: A much larger clone is a single base away; this may be a read error. The CDR3 loop is CASREVQGSLGYTF. Here the CDR3 DNA reads TGCGCCAGCAGGGAGGTCCAGGGATCACTTGGCTACACCTTC. The chain uses TRBV10-2 and TRBJ1-2, with a tentative D call TRBD1 (5 bases). Trimming pared 6 bases from V and 7 bases from J, leaving 18 bases between. The CDR3 is 14 amino acids. Per germline, CDR1 WSHSY and CDR2 SAAADI.

The CDR3 loop reads CASSITRGGYTF. The DNA of the CDR3 is TGCGCCAGCAGTATTACTAGGGGAGGCTACACCTTC. The chain joins TRBV10-2 to TRBJ1-2, with D perhaps TRBD1 (5 bases). Germline V gene sequence: CDR1 WSHSY, CDR2 SAAADI. The V and J ends lost 5 bases and 8 bases respectively, with 12 bases between them. This CDR3 contains 12 residues.

The chain recombines TRBV4-3 with TRBJ1-2; D perhaps matches TRBD1 (5 bases). V lost 2 bases to trimming and J lost 2 bases, with 12 bases between them. Germline V gives CDR1 LGHNA, CDR2 YSLEER. There are 15 residues in the CDR3. The CDR3 sequence: CASSQSNQGNYGYTF. CDR3 sequence (DNA): TGCGCCAGCAGCCAATCAAACCAGGGAAACTATGGCTACACCTTC.

CDR3 nucleotide sequence: TGTGCCTGGACCCTGGGGAGACGGAACACCATATATTTT. Translating gives CAWTLGRRNTIYF. The chain carries TRBV30 and TRBJ1-3; unclear D gene. The CDR3 is made up of 13 amino acids. The V and J ends lost 4 bases and 7 bases respectively, with 14 bases between them. Germline V lookup: CDR1 GTSNPN, CDR2 SVGIG (reference sequence).

This clonotype was counted many times. This chain connects TRBV3-1 to TRBJ2-5, with TRBD1 identical over 8 bases. Germline CDR1 reads LGHDT; CDR2 reads YNNKEL (reference sequence). CDR3 length: 16 residues. V was pared by 2 bases and J by 3 bases, with 8 bases of the junction left unmatched. The CDR3 bases are TGTGCCAGCAGCCAATACGGGACAGGTATCGAAGAGACCCAGTACTTC. Protein sequence: CASSQYGTGIEETQYF.

This sequence joins TRBV30 and TRBJ1-1, with 7 bases aligning to TRBD1. The CDR3 has 14 amino acids. From germline, CDR1 is GTSNPN and CDR2 SVGIG (reference sequence). The V segment lost 0 bases and the J segment 4 bases; nucleotides outside the gene matches: 5. The DNA for the CDR3 is TGTGCCTGGAGTGTACGACAGGGTGGCACTGAAGCTTTCTTT. Protein product: CAWSVRQGGTEAFF.

Details on this clonotype: The junction and the germline gene differ at one end; a read error may be behind it. V usage is TRBV7-9 and J usage is TRBJ1-1; D is undetermined. The CDR3 extends over 13 amino acids. Per germline, CDR1 SEHNR and CDR2 FQNEAQ (reference sequence). CDR3 nucleotide sequence: TGTTCCAGCAGCGAGTTCGGGAACACTGAAGCTTTCTTT. Its translation: CSSSEFGNTEAFF. Drawing the rest from reference TRBV7-9 and TRBJ1-1, the complete variable domain is DTGVSQNPRHKITKRGQNVTFRCDPISEHNRLYWYRQTLGQGPEFLTYFQNEAQLEKSRLLSDRFSAERPKGSFSTLEIQRTEQGDSAMYLCSSSEFGNTEAFFGQGTRLTVV.

In this sample, this clonotype turned up a few times. The V call is TRBV5-1, the J call TRBJ1-3, with no clear D. V was pared by 4 bases and J by 4 bases, with 12 bases between. Germline V gives CDR1 SGHRS, CDR2 YFSETQ. The CDR3 loop spans 14 amino acids. CDR3 sequence reads: CASSPETGGNTIYF. In DNA form, the CDR3 reads TGCGCCAGCAGCCCTGAGACCGGGGGAAACACCATATATTTT.